The T cell receptor beta chain described here comes from a study of CD8 T cells in ankylosing spondylitis. Whole-study findings and limits: Certain motif variants had earlier been reported in reactive arthritis synovial fluid and blood. Seemingly characteristic of ankylosing spondylitis blood was a TCR beta motif consisting of several highly homologous variants. Significantly higher representation of disease-linked clones was reported for matched ankylosing spondylitis synovial fluid. Clones linked to the disease showed a CD8+ phenotype. They occurred at relatively low frequencies in peripheral blood.

Libraries of TCR beta came from quantitative 5'-RACE with molecular barcodes. TCRdb reprocessed the 5' RACE reads via MiXCR and lists one record per CDR3 protein. The sample lists hundreds of thousands of distinct CDR3 sequences, 15% to 20% occurring once. This clonotype was seen at least ten times. Antigen specificity is unknown. CDR1 is SGHTA, CDR2 FQGNSA, per germline. V lost 3 bases, J lost 10 bases, and 7 bases lay in between. This CDR3 is 12 amino acids long. Input material: blood, either unsorted or a sorted T cell fraction (not recorded which). The gene calls are TRBV7-2 and TRBJ1-6; D might be TRBD1 (5 bases). This clonotype was obtained from a male donor with ankylosing spondylitis. The CDR3 region has the DNA TGTGCCAGCAGCTTCGGGGACTCACCCCTCCACTTT. This codes for CASSFGDSPLHF.